One sample yielded the 8 T cell receptor beta chains listed below, sequenced in a study of T cell responses to AZD1222 COVID-19 vaccine. Profiling relied on immunoSEQ multiplex PCR, and the TCRdb table lists in-frame clones only, not all of them. The repertoire holds 150,000 to 200,000 clones, with 90% as singletons. The sample was peripheral blood, taken on day 0 of AZD1222 vaccination. These receptors were taken from an adult in good health.

V usage is TRBV7-3 and J usage is TRBJ2-6; no clear D. Germline V lookup: CDR1 SGHTA, CDR2 FQGTGA. Trimming left V 2 bases short and J 0 bases short, with 5 bases between. CDR3 length: 15 amino acids. Here the CDR3 DNA reads TGTGCCAGCAGCTTAGCGGTCTCTGGGGCCAACGTCCTGACTTTC. Translated: CASSLAVSGANVLTF.

This chain joins TRBV6-6 and TRBJ2-3; D is unclear. In germline, CDR1 is MNHNY, CDR2 SVGAGI (reference sequence). The V and J ends lost 2 bases and 2 bases respectively, with 8 bases between them. The CDR3 runs 14 residues. In DNA form, the CDR3 reads TGTGCCAGCAGTTACGGGGAAACCACAGATACGCAGTATTTT. Translation gives CASSYGETTDTQYF.

The chain combines TRBV9 with TRBJ2-7, with 9 bases fitting TRBD1. Trimming took 2 bases from V and 3 from J; bases not matched to a gene: 3. Germline CDR1 reads SGDLS; CDR2 reads YYNGEE. The CDR3 loop spans 14 amino acids. CDR3 protein: CASSVDRGDYEQYF. CDR3 in DNA: TGTGCCAGCAGCGTCGACAGGGGGGACTACGAGCAGTACTTC.

The chain joins TRBV19 to TRBJ2-7, with 10 bases that match TRBD1. This CDR3 has 15 residues. The ends lost 6 bases at V and 1 base at J; junction bases unmatched: 6. Germline loops: CDR1 LNHDA, CDR2 SQIVND (reference sequence). As DNA, the CDR3 is TGTGCCAGTAGCCGGACAGGGGGGGTTTCCTACGAGCAGTACTTC. Translating it yields CASSRTGGVSYEQYF.

This chain joins TRBV5-6 and TRBJ2-5, with D hard to call. The CDR3 is 13 residues long. CDR1 is SGHDT and CDR2 is YYEEEE in the germline V gene. V was pared by 2 bases and J by 3 bases, with 8 bases between. CDR3 in amino acids: CASSFGGEETQYF. CDR3 in DNA: TGTGCCAGCAGCTTTGGCGGAGAAGAGACCCAGTACTTC.

CDR3 amino acids: CASSLTRGSEAFF. CDR3 DNA: TGTGCCAGCAGCTTAACCAGGGGCAGCGAAGCTTTCTTT. The chain uses TRBV11-2 and TRBJ1-1; TRBD1 might be the D (6 bases). Germline CDR1 SGHAT, CDR2 FQNNGV. V was trimmed by 2 bases and J by 8 bases, leaving 12 bases between them. The CDR3 sequence is 13 residues long.

V gene TRBV24-1 combines with J gene TRBJ1-1, with D unclear. The CDR3 contains 17 residues. The germline V gene has CDR1 KGHDR and CDR2 SFDVKD. The ends were cut back, 7 bases at V and 0 bases at J, with 20 bases in the middle. The DNA for the CDR3 is TGTGCCACCAGGCGAGGAAGGGAGTTAACAATGAACACTGAAGCTTTCTTT. Translated: CATRRGRELTMNTEAFF.

The V gene is TRBV3-1 (or the pseudogene TRBV3-2), the J gene TRBJ2-5, with 10 bases identical to TRBD2. The V and J ends lost 6 bases and 6 bases, in that order; junction bases with no gene match: 10. The CDR3 runs to 15 residues. CDR1 LGHDT and CDR2 YNNKEL come from the germline V gene (reference sequence). The CDR3 spells CASSFLAGDIQTQYF. The CDR3, as DNA: TGTGCCAGCAGTTTCCTAGCGGGGGACATCCAGACCCAGTACTTC.